This TCR beta chain was retrieved from a study of blood T cell repertoires in COVID-19. Study-wide background: In each case, the material was cDNA or gDNA derived from T cells, B-cell-depleted T cells, or PBMCs.

Method: immunoSEQ multiplex PCR; TCRdb's copy keeps in-frame clones and lacks some. Of some 250,000 clones in the sample, around 87% are singletons; the top ten hold about 3%. The germline V gene encodes CDR1 SGHRS and CDR2 YFSETQ. The CDR3 totals 15 residues. Trimming removed 0 bases from V and 2 bases from J, with 12 bases in between. The TCR originated in a woman under 40 who had recovered from COVID-19. The J gene is TRBJ2-7, the V gene TRBV5-1; tentative D call: TRBD2 (6 bases). Sequenced sample: peripheral blood. Here the CDR3 reads CASSLGGTGPYEQYF. The CDR3, as DNA: TGCGCCAGCAGCTTGGGTGGGACTGGACCCTACGAGCAGTACTTC.